Listed below are T cell receptor beta chains from one sample, sequenced in a study of shared clonotypes between healthy human individuals. Sequencing used immunoSEQ multiplex PCR; TCRdb keeps in-frame clones, though not all of them. The sample shows roughly 1,500,000 clones, 95% to 99% of them seen only once. The material sequenced was naive CD4+ T cells sorted from blood. The receptors derive from a man aged 30 to 45 in good health. CDR3s include the opening cysteine and the closing phenylalanine or tryptophan. The D gene is left open where the match is weak. Where a row states a size, it is once, few, many or the class of an expanded clone; other rows omit it.

TRBJ1-3 | NA | TRBV5-1 | NA | TGCGCCAGCAGTCGACAGGACTCTGGAAACACCATATATTTT | CASSRQDSGNTIYF
TRBJ1-1 | NA | TRBV7-6 | NA | TGTGCCAGCAGCTTAGGCACAGACGTGCGGGGAGCTTTCTTT | CASSLGTDVRGAFF
TRBJ2-1 | TRBD2 | TRBV2 | NA | TGTGCCAGCAGTGACAGCGGGAGGGGCAATGAGCAGTTCTTC | CASSDSGRGNEQFF
TRBJ1-4 | NA | TRBV7-9 | NA | TGTGCCAGCAGCTTCCGGACTGAGGAAAAACTGTTTTTT | CASSFRTEEKLFF
TRBJ1-3 | NA | TRBV7-8 | NA | TGTGCCAGCAGGGAATTCTGGACAGACAACTCTGGAAACACCATATATTTT | CASREFWTDNSGNTIYF
TRBJ2-3 | TRBD2 | TRBV5-1 | NA | TGCGCCAGCAGCTTGTCACTAGCGGGAGGATCCAACACAGATACGCAGTATTTT | CASSLSLAGGSNTDTQYF
TRBJ2-7 | TRBD2 | TRBV18 | NA | TGTGCCAGCTCAACTAGCTTGGGGGGGAAAACCTACGAGCAGTACTTC | CASSTSLGGKTYEQYF
TRBJ1-5 | TRBD1 | TRBV7-9 | NA | TGTGCCAGCAGCTTAGAATTATCGGGACAGGGGGGTCAGCCCCAGCATTTT | CASSLELSGQGGQPQHF
TRBJ2-5 | NA | TRBV18 | few | TGTGCCAGCTCACCACCGAGGGGAGAGACCCAGTACTTC | CASSPPRGETQYF
TRBJ1-1 | NA | TRBV11-3 | NA | TGTGCCAGCAGAGCACGAGGGGGAGAGAACACTGAAGCTTTCTTT | CASRARGGENTEAFF
TRBJ1-3 | NA | TRBV27 | NA | TGTGCCAGCAGTCCCCAGCCCTACCTTGGAAACACCATATATTTT | CASSPQPYLGNTIYF
TRBJ2-3 | NA | TRBV7-7 | NA | TGTGCTAGCAGCTTAGGTCAGGCGGGCACAGATACGCAGTATTTT | CASSLGQAGTDTQYF
TRBJ2-3 | TRBD2 | TRBV4-1 | NA | TGCGCCAGCAGCCAAGAATCGGGACTAGCGGGGACCACAGATACGCAGTATTTT | CASSQESGLAGTTDTQYF
TRBJ2-1 | NA | TRBV4-1 | NA | TGCGCCAACAGCCAAGATCCGGGAACGTCGAGGGGCGATGAGCAGTTCTTC | CANSQDPGTSRGDEQFF
TRBJ2-5 | TRBD2 | TRBV18 | few | TGTGCCAGCTCACCGACTAGCGGGCAAGAGACCCAGTACTTC | CASSPTSGQETQYF
TRBJ2-7 | TRBD2 | TRBV10-1 | NA | TGCGCCAGCAGTGAGGGACTAGCGGGTTCGTACGAGCAGTACTTC | CASSEGLAGSYEQYF
TRBJ1-4 | TRBD1 | TRBV4-1 | once | TGCGCCAGCAGCCAAGATTCGCCCGGGACAGGGTACGCAACTAATGAAAAACTGTTTTTT | CASSQDSPGTGYATNEKLFF
TRBJ2-3 | TRBD2 | TRBV28 | once | TGTGCCAGCAGTTTATCGGTAGCGGGGGGGGCCAGCACAGATACGCAGTATTTT | CASSLSVAGGASTDTQYF
TRBJ1-4 | NA | TRBV28 | NA | TGTGCCAGCAATGGAGACAATGAAAAACTGTTTTTT | CASNGDNEKLFF
TRBJ2-7 | NA | TRBV27 | NA | TGTGCCAGCAGTTTAGTTGGGATCGGCTCCTACGAGCAGTACTTC | CASSLVGIGSYEQYF
TRBJ2-7 | TRBD1 | TRBV10-2 | NA | TGCGCCACCAGACAGGGGGCCCACGAGCAGTACTTC | CATRQGAHEQYF
TRBJ2-7 | NA | TRBV30 | NA | TGTGCCTGGAGTGCTACAGGGCACGAGCAGTACTTC | CAWSATGHEQYF
TRBJ2-5 | NA | TRBV10-3 | NA | TGTGCCATCAGTGCCCGGGGCGACAACGTAGAGACCCAGTACTTC | CAISARGDNVETQYF
TRBJ2-5 | TRBD2 | TRBV2 | NA | TGTGCCAGCAGTGCCCGTGGAGTAGCGGGGCGGGAGACCCAGTACTTC | CASSARGVAGRETQYF
TRBJ2-3 | NA | TRBV7-3 | NA | TGTGCCAGCAGCGGAGAAGGCACAGATACGCAGTATTTT | CASSGEGTDTQYF
TRBJ2-1 | TRBD2 | TRBV5-4 | NA | TGTGCCAGCAGCTGGGACTACTCCTCCTACAATGAGCAGTTCTTC | CASSWDYSSYNEQFF
TRBJ1-5 | NA | TRBV6-1 | NA | TGTGCCAGCACCCTGGACCGTAATCAGCCCCAGCATTTT | CASTLDRNQPQHF
TRBJ2-1 | TRBD2 | TRBV5-5 | once | TGTGCCAGCAGCTTGGTCTGGCTAGCGGGGTACAATGAGCAGTTCTTC | CASSLVWLAGYNEQFF
TRBJ1-1 | NA | TRBV6-5 | NA | TGTGCCAGCAGCCGGGCGTTTGGCGCGAACACTGAAGCTTTCTTT | CASSRAFGANTEAFF
TRBJ2-5 | TRBD1 | TRBV14 | NA | TGTGCCAGCAGCCAAGAGTTCGGGACAGCGATTCAAGAGACCCAGTACTTC | CASSQEFGTAIQETQYF
TRBJ2-1 | NA | TRBV28 | once | TGTGCCATCCGAAAGAGCCCGGGCAATGAGCAGTTCTTC | CAIRKSPGNEQFF
TRBJ1-2 | TRBD1 | TRBV7-9 | NA | TGTGCCAGCAGCTTACAACAGGGGGCCGCTAACTATGGCTACACCTTC | CASSLQQGAANYGYTF
TRBJ2-5 | TRBD2 | TRBV5-4 | NA | TGTGCCAGCAGCTTGCATCTCGAGGCTAGCGGGAGAGAGACCCAGTACTTC | CASSLHLEASGRETQYF
TRBJ2-7 | NA | TRBV28 | NA | TGTGCCAGCAGGGACTCACCCTACGAGCAGTACTTC | CASRDSPYEQYF
TRBJ1-5 | NA | TRBV7-9 | NA | TGTGCCAGCAGCCCCCCGGCTTCCGGCAATCAGCCCCAGCATTTT | CASSPPASGNQPQHF
TRBJ2-5 | TRBD1 | TRBV30 | NA | TGTGCCTGGACTAAGGGACAGGGTATTAGAGAGACCCAGTACTTC | CAWTKGQGIRETQYF
TRBJ1-2 | NA | TRBV7-2 | NA | TGTGCCAGCAGCTTACAGACAGGACTCTATGGCTACACCTTC | CASSLQTGLYGYTF
TRBJ2-3 | NA | TRBV5-8 | NA | TGTGCCAGCAGCTTGGTCAGCACAGATACGCAGTATTTT | CASSLVSTDTQYF
TRBJ1-5 | TRBD1 | TRBV28 | NA | TGTGCCAGCAGACTATACAGGGGGTCGGGCAATCAGCCCCAGCATTTT | CASRLYRGSGNQPQHF
TRBJ2-7 | NA | TRBV7-2 | NA | TGTGCCAGCAGCAACACTAGGGTGGTTAACGAGCAGTACTTC | CASSNTRVVNEQYF